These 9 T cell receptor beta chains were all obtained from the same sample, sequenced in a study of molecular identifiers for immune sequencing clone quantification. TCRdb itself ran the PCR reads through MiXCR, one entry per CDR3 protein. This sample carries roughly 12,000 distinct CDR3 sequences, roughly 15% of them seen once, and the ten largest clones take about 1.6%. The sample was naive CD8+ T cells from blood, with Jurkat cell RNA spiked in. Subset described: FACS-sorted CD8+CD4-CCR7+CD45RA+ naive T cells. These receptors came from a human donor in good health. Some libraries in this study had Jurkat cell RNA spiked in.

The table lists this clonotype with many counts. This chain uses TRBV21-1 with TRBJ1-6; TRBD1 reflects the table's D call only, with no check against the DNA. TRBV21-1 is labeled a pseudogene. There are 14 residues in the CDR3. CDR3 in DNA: TGTGCCAGCAGCAAAGCAGGGAGCGTTTCACCCCTCCACTTT. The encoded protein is CASSKAGSVSPLHF.

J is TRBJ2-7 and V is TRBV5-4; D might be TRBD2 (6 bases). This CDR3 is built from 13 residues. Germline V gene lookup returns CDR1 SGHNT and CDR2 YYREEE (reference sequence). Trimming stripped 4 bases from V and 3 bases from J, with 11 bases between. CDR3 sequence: CASSDGSHYEQYF. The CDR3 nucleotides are TGTGCCAGCAGCGACGGGAGCCACTACGAGCAGTACTTC. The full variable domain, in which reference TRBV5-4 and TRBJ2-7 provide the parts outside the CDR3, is ETGVTQSPTHLIKTRGQQVTLRCSSQSGHNTVSWYQQALGQGPQFIFQYYREEENGRGNFPPRFSGLQFPNYSSELNVNALELDDSALYLCASSDGSHYEQYFGPGTRLTVT.

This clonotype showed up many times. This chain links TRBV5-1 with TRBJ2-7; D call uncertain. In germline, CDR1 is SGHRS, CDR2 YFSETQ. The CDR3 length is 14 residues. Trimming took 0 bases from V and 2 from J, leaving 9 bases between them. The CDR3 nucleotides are TGCGCCAGCAGCTTGGAACATGGGGCCTACGAGCAGTACTTC. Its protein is CASSLEHGAYEQYF.

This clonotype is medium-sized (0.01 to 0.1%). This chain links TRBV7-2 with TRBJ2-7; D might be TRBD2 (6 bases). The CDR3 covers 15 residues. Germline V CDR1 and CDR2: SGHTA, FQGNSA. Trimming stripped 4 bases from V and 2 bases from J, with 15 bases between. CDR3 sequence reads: CASSWGTGAAYEQYF. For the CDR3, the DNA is TGTGCCAGCAGCTGGGGGACGGGAGCGGCCTACGAGCAGTACTTC.

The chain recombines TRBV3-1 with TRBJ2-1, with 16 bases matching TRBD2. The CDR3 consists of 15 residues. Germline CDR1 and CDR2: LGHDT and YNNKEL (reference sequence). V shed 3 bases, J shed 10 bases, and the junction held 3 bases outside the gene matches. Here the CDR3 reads CASSHPGLAGGEQFF. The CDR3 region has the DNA TGTGCCAGCAGCCATCCGGGACTAGCGGGAGGGGAGCAGTTCTTC.

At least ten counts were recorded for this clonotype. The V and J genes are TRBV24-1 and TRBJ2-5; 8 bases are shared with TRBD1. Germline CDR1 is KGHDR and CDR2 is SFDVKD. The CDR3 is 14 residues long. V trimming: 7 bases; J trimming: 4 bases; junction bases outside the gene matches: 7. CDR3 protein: CATRAGGEGETQYF. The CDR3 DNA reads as TGTGCCACCAGAGCAGGGGGCGAGGGAGAGACCCAGTACTTC.

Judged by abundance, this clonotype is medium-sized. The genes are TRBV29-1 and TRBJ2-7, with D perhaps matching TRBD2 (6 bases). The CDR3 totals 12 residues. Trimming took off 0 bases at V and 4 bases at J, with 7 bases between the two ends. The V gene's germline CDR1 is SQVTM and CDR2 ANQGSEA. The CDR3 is CSVEDRGYEQYF. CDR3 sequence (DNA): TGCAGCGTTGAAGATCGGGGGTACGAGCAGTACTTC.

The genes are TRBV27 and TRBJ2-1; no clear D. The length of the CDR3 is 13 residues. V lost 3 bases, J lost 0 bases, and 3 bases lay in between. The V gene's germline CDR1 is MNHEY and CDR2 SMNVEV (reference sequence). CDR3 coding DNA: TGTGCCAGCAGTTTCAACTCCTACAATGAGCAGTTCTTC. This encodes CASSFNSYNEQFF.

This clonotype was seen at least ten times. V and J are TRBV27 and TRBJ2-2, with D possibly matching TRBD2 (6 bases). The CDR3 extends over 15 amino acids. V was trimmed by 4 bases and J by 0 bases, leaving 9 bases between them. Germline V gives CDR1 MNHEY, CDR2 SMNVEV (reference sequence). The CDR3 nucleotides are TGTGCCAGCAGTTCGCGACTAGCGAACACCGGGGAGCTGTTTTTT. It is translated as CASSSRLANTGELFF.